The subject of this entry is one T cell receptor (beta chain). Its antigen is not identified. This PCR relied on a set of 60 Vbeta primers and 13 Jbeta primers. Sequencing was performed with immunoSEQ multiplex PCR; in TCRdb, only in-frame clones are kept and a portion is missing. This sample yields around 150,000 clones, of which about 75% are seen a single time; about 1.9% belongs to the top ten. Trimming shortened V by 4 bases and J by 0 bases, and 8 bases separated the two germline ends. CDR1 and CDR2 (germline): SGHKS, YYEKEE (reference sequence). CDR3 length equals 14 residues. The data belong to a study of cytomegalovirus exposure and HLA in healthy donors. Overall study results and limits: In a later analysis, a missense DCLRE1C variant was linked to TCR beta V- and J-gene trimming. As a later analysis showed, several of the most significant clusters appeared to be linked to common viral pathogens. Presence/absence analyses treated sequencing depth as roughly uniform across donors.

Whereas donors were nominally healthy upon sampling, unrecorded immune exposures were probable. The TCR was taken from a female donor in good health and CMV-seronegative. This chain uses TRBV5-5 with TRBJ2-1; D is uncertain. The sample taken for sequencing was PBMCs. This chain's CDR3 is CASSTLGSYNEQFF. For the CDR3, the DNA is TGTGCCAGCAGCACCCTAGGCTCCTACAATGAGCAGTTCTTC.